These 26 T cell receptor beta chains originate from one sample sequenced in a study of CD8 T cells in ankylosing spondylitis. Via MiXCR, TCRdb re-called the 5' RACE reads, giving one row per CDR3 protein. The sample shows tens of thousands of distinct CDR3 sequences, 27% of them seen only once. Sequenced sample: blood, either unsorted or a sorted T cell fraction (not recorded which). The receptor source for this set is a male donor with ankylosing spondylitis or in good health (not recorded which).

This clonotype occurred a few times. This chain connects TRBV20-1 to TRBJ2-1, with 11 bases that match TRBD2. Trimming removed 3 bases from V and 7 bases from J; junction bases left unmatched: 8. CDR1 DFQATT and CDR2 SNEGSKA come from the germline V gene (reference sequence). This CDR3 has 15 residues. The CDR3 region is CSASLIAGGRNEQFF. The CDR3 nucleotides are TGCAGTGCTAGTCTTATAGCGGGAGGGAGAAATGAGCAGTTCTTC.

This clonotype was observed a few times. V is TRBV20-1 and J is TRBJ2-7, with D tentatively TRBD2 (6 bases). V was clipped by 6 bases and J by 3 bases, with 18 bases between them. The CDR3 loop spans 14 amino acids. CDR1 and CDR2 from the germline V gene are DFQATT and SNEGSKA (reference sequence). CDR3 amino acids: CSAQFGTQRYEQYF. The CDR3 DNA reads TGCAGTGCACAGTTCGGGACTCAACGCTACGAGCAGTACTTC.

V gene TRBV28 combines with J gene TRBJ1-2, with a possible D match to TRBD1 (5 bases). The CDR3 loop spans 13 amino acids. Germline V CDR1 and CDR2: MDHEN, SYDVKM. Trimming cost V 8 bases and J 6 bases, with 16 bases left between them. The CDR3 DNA is TGTGCCAGCTACCGCAGGGATACCAATGGCTACACCTTC. Amino acids: CASYRRDTNGYTF.

This clonotype appeared a few times. V is TRBV10-3 and J is TRBJ2-3, with 8 bases aligning to TRBD1. The germline V gene has CDR1 ENHRY and CDR2 SYGVKD. The J segment lost 5 bases and the V segment lost 10 bases, leaving 8 bases of the junction unmatched. The CDR3 runs to 13 residues. In DNA, the CDR3 is TGTGCCACCCGGACAGGGACGCGAGATACGCAGTATTTT. This encodes CATRTGTRDTQYF.

The V and J genes are TRBV27 and TRBJ2-5; D not resolved. The CDR3 runs 13 residues. Germline V gives CDR1 MNHEY, CDR2 SMNVEV (reference sequence). V was shortened by 6 bases and J by 0 bases, with 8 bases between the two germline ends. In DNA, the CDR3 is TGTGCCAGCAGGCCCTTTAACCAAGAGACCCAGTACTTC. This sequence encodes CASRPFNQETQYF.

This clonotype was recorded a few times. CDR3 protein: CASNPGTASSYEQYF. As DNA, the CDR3 is TGCGCCAGCAACCCGGGGACAGCTAGCTCCTACGAGCAGTACTTC. The chain carries TRBV5-1 and TRBJ2-7, with 7 positions matching TRBD1. Germline loops: CDR1 SGHRS, CDR2 YFSETQ. Trimming cost V 6 bases and J 0 bases; bases outside gene matches: 9. The CDR3 spans 15 residues.

The V call is TRBV20-1, the J call TRBJ1-2; D may be TRBD1 (5 bases). CDR3 length equals 15 residues. CDR1 DFQATT and CDR2 SNEGSKA come from the germline V gene (reference sequence). V was cut by 0 bases and J by 8 bases, with 19 bases left in between. CDR3 residues: CSARDGLRGEEGYTF. The CDR3 DNA is TGCAGTGCTAGAGATGGATTGCGGGGGGAGGAAGGCTACACCTTC.

CDR3 sequence (DNA): TGTGCCAGCAGTTTCTCCTCAGGGAACAATGAGCAGTTCTTC. Residues: CASSFSSGNNEQFF. The chain joins TRBV12-3 or TRBV12-4 to TRBJ2-1; weak D call: TRBD1 (5 bases). This CDR3 has 14 residues. The ends were cut back, 3 bases at V and 5 bases at J, with 11 bases in the middle.

This chain links TRBV20-1 with TRBJ2-5, with 14 bases lining up with TRBD2. The CDR3 runs 16 residues. CDR1 is DFQATT, CDR2 SNEGSKA, per germline (reference sequence). With V trimmed by 6 bases and J by 5 bases, 11 bases remained unmatched. CDR3 loop: CSATRGLAGEGETQYF. Here the CDR3 DNA reads TGCAGTGCCACTCGGGGACTAGCGGGAGAGGGGGAGACCCAGTACTTC.

The chain recombines TRBV20-1 with TRBJ2-5, with D tentatively TRBD2 (5 bases). The germline V gene has CDR1 DFQATT and CDR2 SNEGSKA (reference sequence). The CDR3 has 12 amino acids. V lost 7 bases, J lost 1 base, and 10 bases lay in between. The chain's CDR3 is CSEGGLQETQYF. The CDR3 DNA follows: TGCAGTGAAGGAGGACTCCAAGAGACCCAGTACTTC.

This clonotype was seen a few times. The chain joins TRBV20-1 to TRBJ1-1; D gene ambiguous. The V gene's germline CDR1 is DFQATT and CDR2 SNEGSKA (reference sequence). With 6 bases removed from V and 0 bases from J, the gap between germline ends came to 17 bases. This CDR3 spans 15 amino acids. This CDR3 reads CSAMKSPPLNTEAFF. In nucleotides, the CDR3 is TGCAGTGCCATGAAAAGCCCTCCTCTGAACACTGAAGCTTTCTTT.

In its sample, this clonotype was seen many times. V gene TRBV11-3 combines with J gene TRBJ2-3, with no clear D. Trimming took 6 bases from V and 2 from J, leaving 9 bases between them. The germline V gene has CDR1 SGHNT and CDR2 YENEEA. This CDR3 comprises 13 residues. CDR3 amino acids: CASSPKPTDTQYF. The CDR3 DNA reads TGTGCCAGCAGTCCCAAACCCACAGATACGCAGTATTTT.

Only a few counts were recorded for this clonotype. V and J are TRBV20-1 and TRBJ1-5, with D perhaps TRBD1 (5 bases). The CDR3 length is 15 residues. Germline CDR1 reads DFQATT; CDR2 reads SNEGSKA (reference sequence). V shed 2 bases and J shed 4 bases, with 15 bases lying between them. In DNA form, the CDR3 reads TGCAGTGCTAGACCCCAATGGGACGAAAATCAGCCCCAGCATTTT. It translates to CSARPQWDENQPQHF.

In this sample, this clonotype turned up a few times. The chain combines TRBV29-1 with TRBJ1-1, with a tentative D call TRBD1 (6 bases). This CDR3 spans 13 amino acids. Trimming pared 7 bases from V and 2 bases from J, leaving 14 bases between. From germline, CDR1 is SQVTM and CDR2 ANQGSEA. CDR3 loop: CSAAGTSNTEAFF. CDR3 coding DNA: TGCAGCGCCGCAGGGACATCCAACACTGAAGCTTTCTTT.

This clonotype was counted at least ten times. CDR3 sequence reads: CASAPSGRGTDTQYF. For the CDR3, the DNA is TGCGCCAGCGCCCCTAGCGGGAGAGGCACAGATACGCAGTATTTT. The rearrangement joins TRBV5-1 to TRBJ2-3, with TRBD2 matching over 10 bases. The germline gives CDR1 SGHRS, CDR2 YFSETQ. Trimming cost V 7 bases and J 1 base; bases outside gene matches: 6. The CDR3 covers 15 residues.

The chain recombines TRBV12-3 or TRBV12-4 with TRBJ2-1, with 11 nucleotides matching TRBD2. V lost 6 bases, J lost 2 bases, and 3 bases stayed unmatched. CDR3 length: 15 amino acids. The CDR3, as DNA: TGTGCCAGCAGCAGACTAGCGGGACCCTACAATGAGCAGTTCTTC. Amino acid sequence: CASSRLAGPYNEQFF.

This clonotype appeared many times. The gene calls are TRBV2 and TRBJ2-7; D perhaps matches TRBD2 (5 bases). This CDR3 has 13 residues. The germline CDR1 and CDR2 sequences are SNHLY and FYNNEI. V gave up 4 bases and J gave up 3 bases, with 10 bases separating them. CDR3 in DNA: TGTGCCAGCAGTGTCGGTCGGGGCTACGAGCAGTACGTC. Translated: CASSVGRGYEQYV.

The V and J genes are TRBV20-1 and TRBJ2-1; TRBD2 matches 8 bases. Germline CDR1 DFQATT, CDR2 SNEGSKA (reference sequence). V shed 1 base and J 7 bases; nucleotides not matched to a gene: 9. The CDR3 consists of 15 residues. CDR3 sequence: CSARGPGLEGNEQFF. The CDR3 region has the DNA TGCAGTGCTAGAGGGCCGGGACTAGAAGGAAATGAGCAGTTCTTC.

Only a few counts were recorded for this clonotype. The chain couples TRBV29-1 to TRBJ1-2; 7 nucleotides match TRBD1. CDR1 SQVTM and CDR2 ANQGSEA come from the germline V gene. The CDR3 sequence is 14 residues long. V lost 6 bases, J lost 4 bases, and 11 bases stayed unmatched. The DNA for the CDR3 is TGCAGCGTCGCAAGACCAGGGGGTTCCTATGGCTACACCTTC. It codes for CSVARPGGSYGYTF.

The rearrangement links TRBV11-2 to TRBJ2-1; tentatively, D is TRBD1 (5 bases). Germline V CDR1 and CDR2: SGHAT, FQNNGV. The length of the CDR3 is 13 residues. The V and J ends lost 2 bases and 5 bases respectively, with 7 bases between them. The CDR3 loop is CASSLSRDNEQFF. In DNA form, the CDR3 reads TGTGCCAGCAGCTTATCCAGGGACAATGAGCAGTTCTTC.

The chain couples TRBV20-1 to TRBJ2-3; the match to TRBD2 covers 8 bases. Trimming cost V 1 base and J 5 bases; bases outside gene matches: 5. Germline CDR1 and CDR2: DFQATT and SNEGSKA (reference sequence). The CDR3 sequence is 14 residues long. As DNA, the CDR3 is TGCAGTGCTAGAGGTAGCGGGGAGTTAGATACGCAGTATTTT. Amino acids: CSARGSGELDTQYF.

This clonotype was observed a few times. The rearrangement joins TRBV9 to TRBJ2-1; no firm D call. This CDR3 comprises 14 residues. CDR1 and CDR2 (germline): SGDLS, YYNGEE. Trimming stripped 0 bases from V and 4 bases from J, with 8 bases between. The CDR3 is CASSVGSAYNEQFF. In nucleotides, the CDR3 is TGTGCCAGCAGCGTAGGGTCAGCTTACAATGAGCAGTTCTTC.

The chain joins TRBV27 to TRBJ1-2; no firm D call. Deletions cut 10 bases from V and 4 bases from J, with 13 bases between. CDR1 is MNHEY, CDR2 SMNVEV, per germline (reference sequence). The CDR3 extends over 12 amino acids. Here the CDR3 DNA reads TGTGCCAAACCCGGCCTTATCTATGGCTACACCTTC. Protein sequence: CAKPGLIYGYTF.

The rearrangement uses TRBV12-3 or TRBV12-4 and TRBJ2-3, with D perhaps TRBD2 (6 bases). The CDR3 covers 18 residues. The V gene lost 5 bases and the J gene lost 2 bases, with 23 bases spanning the gap. Here the CDR3 reads CASSPANGGSSTTDTQYF. CDR3 DNA: TGTGCCAGCAGTCCCGCCAACGGGGGTTCTTCCACCACAGATACGCAGTATTTT.

This clonotype showed up many times. The V and J genes are TRBV20-1 and TRBJ1-1; D remains unclear. The CDR3 is made up of 11 amino acids. Per germline, CDR1 DFQATT and CDR2 SNEGSKA (reference sequence). V lost 0 bases to trimming and J lost 6 bases, with 5 bases between them. CDR3 DNA sequence: TGCAGTGCTAGAGATAATCCTGAAGCTTTCTTT. Protein: CSARDNPEAFF.

This clonotype was seen a handful of times. The rearrangement links TRBV5-1 to TRBJ2-1; 7 bases match TRBD1. Germline-derived CDR1 and CDR2 are SGHRS and YFSETQ. The CDR3 loop spans 16 amino acids. The trim removed 0 bases at V and 0 bases at J, leaving 3 bases unmatched. CDR3 loop: CASSLGDSSSYNEQFF. The CDR3 DNA sequence: TGCGCCAGCAGCTTGGGGGACAGCAGCTCCTACAATGAGCAGTTCTTC.